Sequencing of this T cell receptor beta chain was carried out in a study of CD8 T cells in Susac syndrome. Study findings and constraints: The study conceded that its TCR sequencing and HLA analysis involved relatively few individuals.

With regard to this clonotype: Its antigen is undetermined.

This CDR3 spans 16 amino acids. The germline V gene encodes CDR1 SEHNR and CDR2 FQNEAQ (reference sequence). Trimming removed 5 bases at V and 8 bases at J, with 21 bases between. Reverse transcription of about 0.45 to 1 ug RNA was carried out with random hexamers. Amplification of TCR beta CDR3 spanned 54 Vbeta and 13 Jbeta via immunoSEQ multiplex PCR. MiXCR was run by TCRdb on the immunoSEQ multiplex PCR reads, yielding one entry per CDR3 protein. Here the sample spans 160,000 or so distinct CDR3 sequences, approximately 95% being singletons. This TCR was sampled from a human donor with multiple sclerosis. J is TRBJ1-4 and V is TRBV7-9; maybe TRBD1 (5 bases). The sample taken for sequencing was CD8+ T cells from PBMCs. The DNA of the CDR3 is TGTGCCAGCAGCGACCGACGCAGGGAAGATTTCGAAAAACTGTTTTTT. Protein product: CASSDRRREDFEKLFF.